The TCR beta chain described here comes from a study of shared clonotypes between healthy human individuals. CD45RO-negative CD8 cells positively selected for CCR7 made up the naive population, which excluded terminally differentiated effector memory CD45RA+ cells. The healthy adult donors were HIV-negative and reported no recent acute infections or vaccinations. Some clones are missing from TCRdb's copy, which holds only in-frame ones; the method was immunoSEQ multiplex PCR. Among 1.5 million to 2.5 million clones listed, about 95% were seen once. This CDR3 comprises 13 residues. V was cut by 1 base and J by 5 bases, with 8 bases left in between. Per germline, CDR1 SEHNR and CDR2 FQNEAQ (reference sequence).

The clonotype was recovered from a man aged 18 to 30 in good health. V and J are TRBV7-9 and TRBJ1-1; D not resolved. Sequencing input: naive CD8+ T cells sorted from blood. The CDR3 spells CASSLGERTEAFF. CDR3 nucleotide sequence: TGTGCCAGCAGCTTAGGTGAACGGACTGAAGCTTTCTTT.